The following is a T cell receptor beta chain sequence with its context. This record comes from a study of blood T cell repertoires in COVID-19. Study-wide context: The samples span acute and convalescent COVID-19 from the United States, Italy and Spain. T cells, B-cell-depleted T cells, or PBMCs provided the cDNA or gDNA that served as material.

Per the study methods: Amplification of reference gene primers was used by the study to estimate nucleated cell counts. TCRdb keeps only in-frame clones here, not all; method: immunoSEQ multiplex PCR. Clone size and V and J calls were adopted from that table, with D and trimming inferred from the DNA. The repertoire includes tens of thousands of clones, more than 75% of them detected once, and 25% sits in the top ten. Germline V gene lookup returns CDR1 SGHNT and CDR2 YYREEE (reference sequence). This CDR3 is 15 amino acids long. With 4 bases removed from V and 0 bases from J, the gap between germline ends came to 11 bases.

V and J are TRBV5-4 and TRBJ2-1, with D tentatively TRBD2 (5 bases). Sequencing was performed on peripheral blood. The receptor was isolated from a human donor in a cohort sampled during active COVID-19. The CDR3 nucleotides are TGTGCCAGCAGCCGGGATTCCTACTCCTACAATGAGCAGTTCTTC. This sequence encodes CASSRDSYSYNEQFF.